This record concerns one T cell receptor (beta chain) sequence. Germline values: CDR1 LNHDA, CDR2 SQIVND (reference sequence). The CDR3 has 16 amino acids. V trimming: 5 bases; J trimming: 8 bases; junction bases outside the gene matches: 12. This sample stems from a study of blood T cell repertoires in COVID-19. Looking at the study overall: PBMCs, B-cell-depleted T cells, or T cells provided the cDNA or gDNA that made up the material.

Produced via immunoSEQ multiplex PCR; TCRdb's table is partial and in-frame only. The sample has about 96,000 clones; around 90% are singletons. The sequence came from a human donor with COVID-19, enrolled during active disease. The donor label of this sample is uncertain. The specimen sequenced was peripheral blood. The J gene is TRBJ1-6, the V gene TRBV19; 7 bases match TRBD1. The CDR3 DNA reads as TGTGCCAGTAGTCTCAAAAGGGGGCTCCTTTATTCACCCCTCCACTTT. Its translation is CASSLKRGLLYSPLHF.